This T cell receptor (beta chain) appears in the sequencing data of a study of blood T cells in healthy people across ages. V lost 0 bases to trimming and J lost 2 bases; unmatched junction nucleotides: 5. This CDR3 is built from 16 residues. Germline assignment: CDR1 SGHRS and CDR2 YFSETQ. This clonotype showed up many times. Its antigen is unidentified. Then a second PCR, running roughly 6 to 11 cycles, was carried out with a sample-barcoded 5' primer and a J-beta primer mix. TCRdb itself ran the 5' RACE reads through MiXCR, one entry per CDR3 protein. The sample has 1.5 million to 2 million distinct CDR3 sequences; 40% to 55% are singletons. Study-wide results and limits: Naive and antigen-experienced cells were not separated, limiting conclusive comparison.

Sample: blood. This clonotype was obtained from a woman aged 40 to 50 in good health. The chain joins TRBV5-1 to TRBJ2-1; 7 bases are shared with TRBD2. The CDR3: CASSLGGGMTYNEQFF. As DNA, the CDR3 is TGCGCCAGCAGCTTGGGGGGGGGGATGACCTACAATGAGCAGTTCTTC.